The clone carrying this T cell receptor (beta chain) was recorded only once. These data are taken from a study of cytomegalovirus exposure and HLA in healthy donors. PCR involved 60 Vbeta and 13 Jbeta primers. The repertoire was sequenced with immunoSEQ multiplex PCR; TCRdb's copy has only in-frame clones and lacks some. The sample yields 100,000 to 150,000 clones, roughly 74% seen once. CDR3 length: 16 residues. V lost 3 bases and J lost 4; bases outside the gene matches: 7. Germline lookup yields CDR1 SGHNT and CDR2 YENEEA. The specimen sequenced was PBMCs. The sequence was collected from a woman aged 50 to 60 in good health and CMV-seropositive. The J gene is TRBJ2-2, the V gene TRBV11-3; the match to TRBD2 covers 8 bases. CDR3 sequence (DNA): TGTGCCAGCAGCTTTTCGGGGGGGCCAGTCACCGGGGAGCTGTTTTTT. Translation: CASSFSGGPVTGELFF.